This T cell receptor beta chain was sequenced for a study of CD8+ T cells in alopecia areata. As for the study in general: Treated patients took oral tofacitinib at 5 to 10 mg twice daily. Tofacitinib continued for 6 to 18 months and was then withheld for 6 months. General study results and limits: Mouse data revealed clearer TCR sharing than patient data did, a gap possibly tied to HLA.

The CDR3 totals 12 residues. Trimming left V 0 bases short and J 6 bases short, with 3 bases between. Germline CDR1 and CDR2: SGHRS and YFSETQ. RNA, once extracted, was reverse transcribed into cDNA for use as the sequencing template. TCRdb's copy holds only in-frame clones and misses some; the assay was immunoSEQ multiplex PCR. The repertoire consists of 170,000 or so clones, with roughly 63% occurring once and the leading ten covering more than 1.5%. This clone was seen a handful of times. As yet, its antigen is unknown. Lesional scalp tissue (obtained by punch biopsy) and peripheral blood were collected from alopecia areata patients.

This TCR derives from a human donor with alopecia areata. The chain couples TRBV5-1 to TRBJ2-2; D is undetermined. This specimen consisted of CD4+ T cells sorted from blood, obtained at week 0. The CDR3 DNA follows: TGCGCCAGCAGCTTGGCTTCCGGGGAGCTGTTTTTT. Encoded protein: CASSLASGELFF.